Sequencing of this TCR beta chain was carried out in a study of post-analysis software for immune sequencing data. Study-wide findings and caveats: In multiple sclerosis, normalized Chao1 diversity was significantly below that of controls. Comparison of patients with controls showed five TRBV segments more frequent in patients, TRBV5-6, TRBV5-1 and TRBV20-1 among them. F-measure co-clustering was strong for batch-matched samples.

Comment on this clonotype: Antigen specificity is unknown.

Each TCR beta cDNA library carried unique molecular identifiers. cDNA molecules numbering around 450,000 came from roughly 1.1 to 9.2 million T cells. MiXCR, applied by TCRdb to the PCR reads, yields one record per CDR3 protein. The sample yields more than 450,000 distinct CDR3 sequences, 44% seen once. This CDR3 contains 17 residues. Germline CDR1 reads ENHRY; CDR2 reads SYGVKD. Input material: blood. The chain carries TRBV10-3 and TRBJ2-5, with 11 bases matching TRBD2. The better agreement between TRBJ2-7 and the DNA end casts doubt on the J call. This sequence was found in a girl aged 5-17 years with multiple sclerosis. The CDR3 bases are TGTGCCATCAGTGAGATTAGCGGGAGGGCCGGGGCCCACGAGCAGTACTTC. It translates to CAISEISGRAGAHEQYF.